This T cell receptor beta chain emerged from a study of T-cell reconstitution after alpha-beta-depleted transplantation in children. Molecular barcoding with unique molecular identifiers was used for the TCRbeta library. TCRdb passed the PCR reads through MiXCR, listing each CDR3 protein once. Of around 370,000 distinct CDR3 sequences detected, about 9.3% appear once; the ten largest clones hold more than 2%. This clonotype appeared a few times. V lost 3 bases and J lost 3; bases outside the gene matches: 4. The germline V gene has CDR1 GTSNPN and CDR2 SVGIG (reference sequence). The CDR3 length is 14 residues.

The sequence was collected from a human donor who donated a stem cell graft to a child with acute lymphoblastic leukemia. The chain employs TRBV30 and TRBJ2-1; TRBD1 aligns across 8 bases. Here the sequenced sample was PBMCs from the stem cell graft donor, taken from the stem cell graft. The CDR3 DNA is TGTGCCTGGAGCCGTGGACAGGGCTACAATGAGCAGTTCTTC. Its protein is CAWSRGQGYNEQFF. Together with reference TRBV30 and TRBJ2-1, the CDR3 gives the full variable domain: SQTIHQWPATLVQPVGSPLSLECTVEGTSNPNLYWYRQAAGRGLQLLFYSVGIGQISSEVPQNLSASRPQDRQFILSSKKLLLSDSGFYLCAWSRGQGYNEQFFGPGTRLTVL.